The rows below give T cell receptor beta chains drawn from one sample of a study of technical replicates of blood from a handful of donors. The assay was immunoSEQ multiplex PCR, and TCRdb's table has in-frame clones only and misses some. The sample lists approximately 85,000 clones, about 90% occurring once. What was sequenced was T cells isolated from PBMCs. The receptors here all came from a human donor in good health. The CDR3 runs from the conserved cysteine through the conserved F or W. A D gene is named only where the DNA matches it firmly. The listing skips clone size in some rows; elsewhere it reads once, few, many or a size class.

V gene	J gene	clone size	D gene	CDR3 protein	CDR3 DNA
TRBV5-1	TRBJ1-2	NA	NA	CASSLVVRGLEGYTF	TGCGCCAGCAGCTTGGTAGTGCGAGGGTTGGAAGGCTACACCTTC
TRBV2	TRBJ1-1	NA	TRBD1	CASSMQGANTEAFF	TGTGCCAGCAGTATGCAGGGGGCGAACACTGAAGCTTTCTTT
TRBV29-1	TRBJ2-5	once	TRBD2	CSVVLAGDGLETQYF	TGCAGCGTTGTCCTAGCGGGAGACGGTTTGGAGACCCAGTACTTC
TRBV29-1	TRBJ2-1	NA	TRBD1	CSVGGQGFNEQFF	TGCAGCGTTGGGGGACAGGGGTTCAATGAGCAGTTCTTC
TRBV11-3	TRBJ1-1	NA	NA	CASRARSGGNLNTEAFF	TGTGCCAGCCGAGCGCGGTCGGGGGGCAACCTGAACACTGAAGCTTTCTTT
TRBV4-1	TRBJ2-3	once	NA	CASTSGGGTDTQYF	TGCGCCAGCACTTCCGGCGGTGGCACAGATACGCAGTATTTT
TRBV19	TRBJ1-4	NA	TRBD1	CASSTRTGGNEKLFF	TGTGCCAGTAGTACAAGGACAGGGGGAAATGAAAAACTGTTTTTT
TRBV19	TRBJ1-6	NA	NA	CASSQQETVLISPLHF	TGTGCCAGTAGCCAACAGGAAACCGTCTTAATTTCACCCCTCCACTTT
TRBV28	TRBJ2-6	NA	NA	CASRSSGLKVSGANVLTF	TGTGCCAGCCGCTCGAGCGGGCTTAAGGTATCTGGAGCCAACGTCCTGACTTTC
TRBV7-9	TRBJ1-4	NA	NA	CASSLTGEKLFF	TGTGCCAGCAGCCTTACGGGTGAAAAACTGTTTTTT
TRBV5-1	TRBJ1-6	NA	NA	CASSATGGANSPLHF	TGCGCCAGCAGCGCGACCGGAGGGGCGAATTCACCCCTCCACTTT
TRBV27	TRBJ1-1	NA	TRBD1	CASSPWDRAVTEAFF	TGTGCCAGCAGTCCATGGGACAGGGCAGTCACTGAAGCTTTCTTT
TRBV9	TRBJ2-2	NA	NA	CASSVGSGHAGELFF	TGTGCCAGCAGCGTAGGTTCAGGCCATGCCGGGGAGCTGTTTTTT
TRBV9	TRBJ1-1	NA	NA	CASSGAVEAFF	TGTGCCAGCAGCGGTGCGGTTGAAGCTTTCTTT
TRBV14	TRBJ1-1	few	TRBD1	CASSQQGARNTEAFF	TGTGCCAGCAGCCAACAGGGGGCGAGGAACACTGAAGCTTTCTTT
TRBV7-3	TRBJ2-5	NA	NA	CASSPVGWGETQYF	TGTGCCAGCAGCCCAGTGGGTTGGGGCGAGACCCAGTACTTC
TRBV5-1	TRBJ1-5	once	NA	CASQRHSNQPQHF	TGCGCCAGCCAGCGGCATAGCAATCAGCCCCAGCATTTT
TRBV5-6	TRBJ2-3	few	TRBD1	CASSLDIIGQGEGTDTQYF	TGTGCCAGCAGCCTTGACATAATAGGACAGGGAGAAGGCACAGATACGCAGTATTTT
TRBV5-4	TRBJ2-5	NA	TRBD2	CASSLASGGALETQYF	TGTGCCAGCAGCTTGGCTAGCGGGGGGGCCTTAGAGACCCAGTACTTC
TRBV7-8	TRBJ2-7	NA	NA	CASSSDPTFTYEQYF	TGTGCCAGCAGCTCCGACCCGACATTCACCTACGAGCAGTACTTC
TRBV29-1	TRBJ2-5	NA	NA	CSVRGQTQETQYF	TGCAGCGTTAGGGGCCAGACCCAAGAGACCCAGTACTTC
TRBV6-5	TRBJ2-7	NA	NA	CASSYAAGPYEQYF	TGTGCCAGCAGTTACGCGGCAGGGCCCTACGAGCAGTACTTC
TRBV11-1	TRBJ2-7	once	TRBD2	CASSKGTSGNNEQYF	TGTGCCAGCAGCAAAGGGACTAGCGGGAATAACGAGCAGTACTTC
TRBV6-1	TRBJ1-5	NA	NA	CASTDWRGESQPQHF	TGTGCCAGCACTGACTGGCGGGGAGAAAGCCAGCCCCAGCATTTT
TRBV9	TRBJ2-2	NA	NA	CASSVISGELFF	TGTGCCAGCAGCGTAATATCCGGGGAGCTGTTTTTT
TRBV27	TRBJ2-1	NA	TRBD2	CASSPSTSGRAKGRIEQFF	TGTGCCAGCAGTCCCTCGACTAGCGGGAGGGCCAAGGGTAGGATTGAGCAGTTCTTC
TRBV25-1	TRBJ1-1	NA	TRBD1	CASRGTGNTEAFF	TGTGCCAGCAGAGGGACAGGGAACACTGAAGCTTTCTTT
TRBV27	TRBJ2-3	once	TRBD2	CASSPLAGSTDTQYF	TGTGCCAGCAGTCCTCTAGCGGGAAGCACAGATACGCAGTATTTT
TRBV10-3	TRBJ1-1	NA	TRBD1	CAISDVGQVYNTEAFF	TGTGCCATCAGTGATGTGGGACAGGTATATAACACTGAAGCTTTCTTT
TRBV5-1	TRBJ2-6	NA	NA	CASLLGIQNSGANVLTF	TGCGCCAGCTTACTTGGTATACAGAACTCTGGGGCCAACGTCCTGACTTTC
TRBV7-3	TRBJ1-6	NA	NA	CASSSQALYYNSPLHF	TGTGCCAGCAGCTCCCAAGCACTCTACTATAATTCACCCCTCCACTTT
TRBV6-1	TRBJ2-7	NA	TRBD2	CASSAPGGAPYEQYF	TGTGCCAGCAGTGCCCCCGGGGGGGCCCCCTACGAGCAGTACTTC
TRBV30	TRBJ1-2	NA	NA	CASLRYGYTF	TGTGCCTCCCTGAGGTATGGCTACACCTTC
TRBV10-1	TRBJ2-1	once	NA	CASSELVSHEQFF	TGCGCCAGCAGTGAGTTAGTCTCCCATGAGCAGTTCTTC
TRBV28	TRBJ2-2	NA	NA	CASKAGQDSGELFF	TGTGCCAGCAAAGCGGGACAGGACAGCGGGGAGCTGTTTTTT
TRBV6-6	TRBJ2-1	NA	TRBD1	CASSWTGTYNEQFF	TGTGCCAGCAGTTGGACAGGGACCTACAATGAGCAGTTCTTC
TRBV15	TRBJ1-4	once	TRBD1	CATSGQGFVTNEKLFF	TGTGCCACCAGCGGACAGGGATTTGTCACTAATGAAAAACTGTTTTTT
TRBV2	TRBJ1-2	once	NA	CASRGEGLYGYTF	TGTGCCAGCAGGGGGGAGGGACTCTATGGCTACACCTTC
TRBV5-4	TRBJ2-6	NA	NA	CASTRGISGANVLTF	TGTGCCAGCACCAGGGGTATCTCTGGGGCCAACGTCCTGACTTTC
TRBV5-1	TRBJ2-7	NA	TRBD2	CASSLGGTSGPYEQYF	TGCGCCAGCAGCTTGGGGGGGACTAGCGGGCCCTACGAGCAGTACTTC
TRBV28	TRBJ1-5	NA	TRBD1	CASSYRGHGQPQHF	TGTGCCAGCAGTTACAGGGGGCACGGTCAGCCCCAGCATTTT
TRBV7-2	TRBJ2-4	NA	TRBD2	CASSLRTSALGNIQYF	TGTGCCAGCAGCCTCCGAACTAGCGCCCTTGGAAACATTCAGTACTTC
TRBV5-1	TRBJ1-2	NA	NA	CASSLGQGDGYTF	TGCGCCAGCAGCTTGGGGCAGGGCGATGGCTACACCTTC
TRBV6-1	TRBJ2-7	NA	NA	CASSEDYSYEQYF	TGTGCCAGCAGTGAAGACTACTCCTACGAGCAGTACTTC